The clone carrying this TCR beta chain was counted at least ten times. Its antigen is currently unknown. This specimen comes from a study of identical twins. Study observations and caveats: Surplus twin overlap in beta out-of-frame sequences was less pronounced. Abundant beta clonotypes from cord blood had fewer insertions, unlike memory repertoires, which showed none.

TCRdb used MiXCR to reprocess the 5' RACE reads, holding one entry per CDR3 protein. The data contain roughly 710,000 distinct CDR3 sequences, 6.1% of them seen just once; the ten biggest clones take up approximately 2%. The length of the CDR3 is 13 residues. V was pared by 2 bases and J by 4 bases, with 6 bases between. Sequences were obtained from naive T cells sorted from blood. The TCR sequence derives from a man in his late teens or twenties in good health. The V gene is TRBV12-3 or TRBV12-4, the J gene TRBJ2-1, with D unclear. CDR3 DNA sequence: TGTGCCAGCAGTTTAATGAGTTACAATGAGCAGTTCTTC. It specifies CASSLMSYNEQFF.